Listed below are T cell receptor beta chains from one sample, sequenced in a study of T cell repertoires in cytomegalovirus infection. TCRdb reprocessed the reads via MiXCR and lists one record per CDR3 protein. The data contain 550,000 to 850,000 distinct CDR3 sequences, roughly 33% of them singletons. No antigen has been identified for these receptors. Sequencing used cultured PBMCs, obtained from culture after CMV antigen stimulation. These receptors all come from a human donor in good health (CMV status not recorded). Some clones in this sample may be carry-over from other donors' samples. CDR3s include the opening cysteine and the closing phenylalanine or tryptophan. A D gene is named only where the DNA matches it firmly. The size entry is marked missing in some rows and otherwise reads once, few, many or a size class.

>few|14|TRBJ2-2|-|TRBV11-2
TGTGCCAGCAGCTCTGGACAGAACACCGGGGAGCTGTTTTTT
CASSSGQNTGELFF
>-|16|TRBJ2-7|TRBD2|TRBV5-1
TGCGCCAGCAGCCGGACTAGCGGGGGACCCTACTACGAGCAGTACTTC
CASSRTSGGPYYEQYF
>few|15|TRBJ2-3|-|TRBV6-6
TGTGCCAGCAGTTTCGGCTATCCCAGCACAGATACGCAGTATTTT
CASSFGYPSTDTQYF
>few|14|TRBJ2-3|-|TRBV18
TGTGCCAGCTCACCACCCGGGATCACAGATACGCAGTATTTT
CASSPPGITDTQYF
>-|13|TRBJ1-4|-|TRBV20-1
TGCAGTGCTACCTCTGGGGCTAATGAAAAACTGTTTTTT
CSATSGANEKLFF
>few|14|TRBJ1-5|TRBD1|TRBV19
TGTGCCAGTATCGGGACAGGGTACAATCAGCCCCAGCATTTT
CASIGTGYNQPQHF
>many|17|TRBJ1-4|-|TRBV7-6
TGTGCCAGCAGCTTAAAATTCGGGCGAGGAGTTAATGAAAAACTGTTTTTT
CASSLKFGRGVNEKLFF
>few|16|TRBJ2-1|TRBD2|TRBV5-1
TGCGCCAGCAGCTCTCGGGGGGTAGCGGGAGCGAATGAGCAGTTCTTC
CASSSRGVAGANEQFF
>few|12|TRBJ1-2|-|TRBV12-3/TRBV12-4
TGTGCCAGCAGTTTAGAGGGGAATGGCTACACCTTC
CASSLEGNGYTF
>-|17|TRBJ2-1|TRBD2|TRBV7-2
TGTGCCAGCAGCTTGATATGGACTAGGGGCTACTACAATGAGCAGTTCTTC
CASSLIWTRGYYNEQFF
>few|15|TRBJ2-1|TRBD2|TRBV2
TGTGCCAGCAATCGGGAGACTAGCATCTACAATGAGCAGTTCTTC
CASNRETSIYNEQFF
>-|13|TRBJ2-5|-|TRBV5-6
TGTGCCAGCAGCCTAGGACAGCTCGAGGCCCAGTACTTC
CASSLGQLEAQYF
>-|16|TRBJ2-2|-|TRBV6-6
TGTGCCAGCAGTTACCAGACAGGAGGTAACACCGGGGAGCTGTTTTTT
CASSYQTGGNTGELFF
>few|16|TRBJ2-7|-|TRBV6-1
TGTGCCAGCAGTAATCCCGTCCGGCGGTCCCCCTACGAGCAGTACTTC
CASSNPVRRSPYEQYF
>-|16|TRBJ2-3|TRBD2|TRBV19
TGTGCCAGTAGTCCCGTAGCGGGAGCTGTCTCAGATACACAGTATTTT
CASSPVAGAVSDTQYF
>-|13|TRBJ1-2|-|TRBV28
TGTGCCAGCAGGACCAATCCCCTATATGGCTACACCTTC
CASRTNPLYGYTF
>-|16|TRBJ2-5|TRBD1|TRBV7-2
TGTGCCAGCAGCCCCCTCCGGGACAGGGGACAAGAGACCCAGTACTTC
CASSPLRDRGQETQYF
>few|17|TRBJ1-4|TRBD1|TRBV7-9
TGTGCCAGCAGCTTAGCCTGGACAGGAGGGGATAATGAAAAACTGTTTTTT
CASSLAWTGGDNEKLFF
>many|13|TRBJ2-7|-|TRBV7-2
TGTGCCAGCACCTGGGTAGCCGCCTACGAGCAGTACTTC
CASTWVAAYEQYF
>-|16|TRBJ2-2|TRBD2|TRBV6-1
TGTGCCAGCAGTGAAGTTGGCGGGGGGGACACCGGGGAGCTGTTTTTT
CASSEVGGGDTGELFF
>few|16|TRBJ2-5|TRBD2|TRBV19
TGTGCCAGTAGTTCAACCTCCTCTAGCGGACAAGAGACCCAGTACTTC
CASSSTSSSGQETQYF
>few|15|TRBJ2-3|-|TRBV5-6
TGTGCCAGCAGCCCCTATGGCCTTTTACCAGATACGCAGTATTTT
CASSPYGLLPDTQYF
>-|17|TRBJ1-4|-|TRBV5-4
TGTGCCAGCAGCGCAACGGTGGGGGGGGGGTTGCGTGAAAAACTGTTTTTT
CASSATVGGGLREKLFF
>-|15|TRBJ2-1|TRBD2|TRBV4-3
TGCGCCAGCAGCCCAGGGACTAGCGGGGGGGGGGTGCAGTTCTTC
CASSPGTSGGGVQFF
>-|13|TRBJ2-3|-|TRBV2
TGTGCCAGCAGTGGCATCCCACCAGATACGCAGTATTTT
CASSGIPPDTQYF
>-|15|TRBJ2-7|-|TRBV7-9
TGTGCCAGCAGCGCGGGTGGGGACCCTACCTACGAGCAGTACTTC
CASSAGGDPTYEQYF
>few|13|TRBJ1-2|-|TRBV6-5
TGTGCCACCCGACCCCGGGACAACTATGGCTACACCTTC
CATRPRDNYGYTF
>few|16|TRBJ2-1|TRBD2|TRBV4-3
TGCGCCAGCAGCCAAGATTTTAGCGGGAGGGCCGTTGAGCAGTTCTTC
CASSQDFSGRAVEQFF
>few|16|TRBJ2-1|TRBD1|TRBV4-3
TGCGCCAGCAGCCAAGATTCGGGACAGGGTAGAAATGAGCAGTTCTTC
CASSQDSGQGRNEQFF
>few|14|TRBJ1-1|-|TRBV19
TGTGCCAGTAGCAAGGGACGGGGGAACACTGAAGCTTTCTTT
CASSKGRGNTEAFF
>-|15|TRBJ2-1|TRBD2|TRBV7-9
TGTGCCAGCAGCTCCGGGACTAGCGGAGGACCTAAGCAGTTCTTC
CASSSGTSGGPKQFF
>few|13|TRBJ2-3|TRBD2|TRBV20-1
TGCAGTGCCAATAGCGGGGGAATGGATACGCAGTATTTT
CSANSGGMDTQYF
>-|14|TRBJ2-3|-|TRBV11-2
TGTGCCAGCAGCTTACTCCAAACCACAGATACGCAGTATTTT
CASSLLQTTDTQYF
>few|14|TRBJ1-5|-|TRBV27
TGTGCCAGCAGCCTAGACAGAAACAATCAGCCCCAGCATTTT
CASSLDRNNQPQHF
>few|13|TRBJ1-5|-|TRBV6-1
TGTGCCCTCTGGCCAGGGTTGTACCAGCCCCAGCATTTT
CALWPGLYQPQHF
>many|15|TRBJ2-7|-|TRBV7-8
TGTGCCAGCAGCTCCGGGAGTACCGGGGCCTACGAGCAGTACTTC
CASSSGSTGAYEQYF